The rows below give T cell receptor beta chains drawn from one sample of a study of T cells in Graves' hyperthyroidism and ophthalmopathy. MiXCR, run by TCRdb on the multiplex PCR reads, gives a single entry per CDR3 protein. The top ten hold approximately 12% of the sample, which has 500,000 to 800,000 distinct CDR3 sequences, about 15% seen once. The sequencing input was blood. These receptors originate from a woman in her forties or fifties with Graves' ophthalmopathy. The CDR3 runs from the conserved cysteine through the conserved F or W. A D gene is named only where the DNA matches it firmly. Size is omitted from some rows. Given values are once, few, many or a class for expanded clones.

abundance,d_gene,j_gene,v_gene,CDR3nt,CDR3aa
few,.,TRBJ2-1,TRBV7-9,TGTGCCAGCAGCAATCAGCGTATGGGTGGGGACAATGAGCAGTTCTTC,CASSNQRMGGDNEQFF
few,TRBD1,TRBJ1-3,TRBV19,TGTGCCAGTAGTATCAACAGGGGGCAGAGTGGAAACACCATATATTTT,CASSINRGQSGNTIYF
few,.,TRBJ2-3,TRBV5-6,TGTGCCAGCAGCTTGGTTGGGGGGCAAAATACGCAGTATTTT,CASSLVGGQNTQYF
.,TRBD1,TRBJ2-2,TRBV29-1,TGCAGCGCTCTGACAGGGGGCTTTCACGGGGAGCTGTTTTTT,CSALTGGFHGELFF
many,.,TRBJ2-2,TRBV30,TGTGCCTGGAGTGTTTTGAGGGCCGGGGAGCTGTTTTTT,CAWSVLRAGELFF
many,.,TRBJ1-2,TRBV12-3/TRBV12-4,TGTGCCAGCAGTTTCAGTATCTCCTACTATGGCTACACCTTC,CASSFSISYYGYTF
few,.,TRBJ1-1,TRBV19,TGTGCCAGTAGTTATGAGAACACTGAAGCTTTCTTT,CASSYENTEAFF
many,TRBD2,TRBJ2-5,TRBV18,TGTGCCAGCTCTCGTAGCGGGGCTACCCAAGAGACCCAGTACTTC,CASSRSGATQETQYF
.,TRBD1,TRBJ2-1,TRBV6-5,TGTGCCAGCAGTTATGGTGCTAACCGGGACAGGGTACTCTTC,CASSYGANRDRVLF
many,.,TRBJ2-3,TRBV11-3,TGTGCCAGCAGCTCCCGGGACACTAGCACAGATACGCAGTATTTT,CASSSRDTSTDTQYF
few,.,TRBJ1-6,TRBV9,TGTGCCAGCAGCGTAGGGAACAGCATAAGTTCACCCCTCCACTTT,CASSVGNSISSPLHF
many,.,TRBJ2-3,TRBV27,TGTGCCAGCAGTCGAGTTGGAGGGGGTGGGGATACGCAGTATTTT,CASSRVGGGGDTQYF
many,.,TRBJ1-5,TRBV15,TGTGCCACCAGCAGAGCCCTCACGGAGCCCCAGCATTTT,CATSRALTEPQHF
many,TRBD1,TRBJ1-3,TRBV20-1,TGCAGTGCGCAGGACAGGCCTTACTCTGGAAACACCATATATTTT,CSAQDRPYSGNTIYF
.,TRBD2,TRBJ2-1,TRBV7-3,TGTGCCAGCAGCTCCTACCCCACTAGCGGGAGAGGCAATGAGCAGTTCTTC,CASSSYPTSGRGNEQFF
many,TRBD1,TRBJ2-7,TRBV28,TGTGCCAGCAGTCTCACTGACAGGGGGTCCTACGAGCAGTACTTC,CASSLTDRGSYEQYF
many,.,TRBJ2-7,TRBV6-1,TGTGCCAGCAGTTATGTCGGGGAGAGGTACGAGCAGTACTTC,CASSYVGERYEQYF
.,TRBD1,TRBJ1-2,TRBV20-1,TGCAGTGCTAGAGTAAATTCAGGGGGTGAGGGTGGCTACACCTTC,CSARVNSGGEGGYTF
many,.,TRBJ1-2,TRBV28,TGTGCCAGCAGTTCCCCATCGACCGAAAACTATGGCTACACCTTC,CASSSPSTENYGYTF
many,TRBD1,TRBJ2-1,TRBV7-9,TGTGCCAGCGCCAATCCCATTGACAGGGGGATTTCCTACAATGAGCAGTTCTTC,CASANPIDRGISYNEQFF
many,TRBD1,TRBJ2-7,TRBV27,TGTGCCAGCCGACAGGGACAGGGGGGAGGCGAGCAGTACTTC,CASRQGQGGGEQYF
.,.,TRBJ1-5,TRBV19,TGTGCCAGTAACCCATCAGGGGTCCCCAATCAGCCCCAGCATTTT,CASNPSGVPNQPQHF
many,TRBD1,TRBJ2-4,TRBV12-3/TRBV12-4,TGTGCCAGCAGTTTTGCCAGGGGGCGCGAGAAAGCCAAAAACATTCAGTACTTC,CASSFARGREKAKNIQYF
many,.,TRBJ1-2,TRBV28,TGTGCCAGCAGTTTGATGGACAGTTATGGCTACACCTTC,CASSLMDSYGYTF
many,TRBD1,TRBJ2-7,TRBV12-3/TRBV12-4,TGTGCCAGCACTTTCGTAAATACAGGGGCGCAGTACTTC,CASTFVNTGAQYF
many,.,TRBJ2-2,TRBV20-1,TGCAGTGCTAGAGAGGCAGGGGTCACCGGGGAGCTGTTTTTT,CSAREAGVTGELFF
.,TRBD2,TRBJ2-1,TRBV19,TGTGCCAGTAGTATCGGGGCGGGAGGGTTCTCGGAAAATGAGCAGTTCTTC,CASSIGAGGFSENEQFF
.,TRBD2,TRBJ2-2,TRBV10-3,TGTGCCACCAATTTTGTGCTAGCGGACACCGGGGAGCTGTTTTTT,CATNFVLADTGELFF
.,TRBD1,TRBJ2-7,TRBV28,TGTGCCAGCAGTTTAGGTGGGACAGGGGAACCCTACGAGCAGTACTTC,CASSLGGTGEPYEQYF
many,.,TRBJ2-3,TRBV2,TGTGCCAGCAGTGAAATTGTTATCGGGGATACGCAGTATTTT,CASSEIVIGDTQYF
.,.,TRBJ1-5,TRBV10-3,TGTGCCATCAGTGAGTTCGACAGTCAGCCCCAGCATTTT,CAISEFDSQPQHF
many,.,TRBJ1-5,TRBV27,TGTGCCAGCAGTTTTATCAGAGGGGACGATCAGCCCCAGCATTTT,CASSFIRGDDQPQHF
few,TRBD1,TRBJ2-5,TRBV20-1,TGCAGTGCAGGGGACAGAGGAGAGACCCAGTACTTC,CSAGDRGETQYF
few,.,TRBJ1-2,TRBV7-2,TGTGCCAGCAGCTTATCCCCGACAGGTCTAGGGGGCTACACCTTC,CASSLSPTGLGGYTF
.,.,TRBJ2-7,TRBV5-5,TGTGCCAGCAGCACGAGGCTGCGGTACGAGCAGTACTTC,CASSTRLRYEQYF
many,TRBD2,TRBJ2-3,TRBV4-3,TGCGCCAGCAGCCAAGACCCTAGCGGGAGGGCCGGTGATACGCAGTATTTT,CASSQDPSGRAGDTQYF
many,.,TRBJ1-1,TRBV12-3/TRBV12-4,TGTGCCAGCAGGACCGGACGGGGCTTGAGCACTGAAGCTTTCTTT,CASRTGRGLSTEAFF
few,.,TRBJ2-5,TRBV4-3,TGCGCCAGCAGCCAAAGGCGGAATCAAGAGACCCAGTACTTC,CASSQRRNQETQYF
many,TRBD2,TRBJ2-5,TRBV9,TGTGCCAGCAGCGTAGGGTCTCTAGCGGGAGTGGAGACCCAGTACTTC,CASSVGSLAGVETQYF
many,.,TRBJ2-7,TRBV7-2,TGTGCCAGCAGCTCTGGTAGCGGCTACGAGCAGTACTTC,CASSSGSGYEQYF
many,.,TRBJ2-1,TRBV11-1,TGTGCCAGCAGCTTATGGATCCAAGGAGCCAATGAGCAGTTCTTC,CASSLWIQGANEQFF
many,TRBD1,TRBJ2-5,TRBV6-2/TRBV6-3,TGTGCCAGCAGGGACACGGGACAGGGACGACAAGAGACCCAGTACTTC,CASRDTGQGRQETQYF
many,.,TRBJ1-1,TRBV30,TGTGCCTGGAGTGTACGTTTACAGGAGCCTTCCGCTTTCTTT,CAWSVRLQEPSAFF
many,.,TRBJ2-2,TRBV7-9,TGTGCCAGCAGCTTAGGTCACGGTGTAACAGGAGCTACGAACACCGGGGAGCTGTTTTTT,CASSLGHGVTGATNTGELFF
many,TRBD1,TRBJ1-1,TRBV12-3/TRBV12-4,TGTGCCAGCAGCGGGACAGCCAACACTGAAGCTTTCTTT,CASSGTANTEAFF
.,TRBD2,TRBJ2-7,TRBV5-1,TGCGCCAGCGCCCCGGACGGCGGGAGTGGTGAGCAGTACTTC,CASAPDGGSGEQYF
.,.,TRBJ2-3,TRBV11-1,TGTGTCAGCAGCCCAACTAGCCGCACAGATACGCAGTACTTT,CVSSPTSRTDTQYF
many,.,TRBJ1-1,TRBV14,TGTGCCAGCAGCCAAGTCCAGGGCACTGAAGCTTTCTTT,CASSQVQGTEAFF
many,.,TRBJ2-3,TRBV30,TGTGCCTGGAGTCCAGCAAGGGGAACCAGCACAGATACGCAGTATTTT,CAWSPARGTSTDTQYF
.,TRBD2,TRBJ2-1,TRBV20-1,TGCAGTGCTCGCGGACTAGCGGGAGGCTACAATGAGCAGTTCTTC,CSARGLAGGYNEQFF
many,.,TRBJ2-3,TRBV12-3/TRBV12-4,TGTGCCAGCAGTTTTGCTAGCAGCTCAGATACGCAGTATTTT,CASSFASSSDTQYF
few,.,TRBJ2-3,TRBV3-1,TGTGCCAGCAGGCCAGAGGACGGGGCGGCAGATACGCAGTATTTT,CASRPEDGAADTQYF
many,.,TRBJ2-7,TRBV28,TGTGCCAGCAGCCTCAGCTCCTACGAGCAGTACTTC,CASSLSSYEQYF
many,TRBD2,TRBJ2-1,TRBV29-1,TGCAGCGTTGAAGGGGGCGGGAGGGCCCACAATGAGCAGTTCTTC,CSVEGGGRAHNEQFF
.,.,TRBJ1-1,TRBV18,TGTGCCAGCTTGCGGGGGTGGACTGAAGCTTTCTTT,CASLRGWTEAFF
many,.,TRBJ2-7,TRBV11-3,TGTGCCAGCAGCTCGAGGGCCTCCTACGAGCAGTACTTC,CASSSRASYEQYF